The following is a TCR beta chain sequence with its context. A read error may account for a junction end that differs from germline. Germline V gene lookup returns CDR1 MNHNS and CDR2 SASEGT. The CDR3 spans 13 residues. This sample is part of a study of early T cells in non-severe SARS-CoV-2 infection. Individual cDNA molecules were tagged with unique molecular identifiers. Each CDR3 protein is one row after TCRdb ran MiXCR on the 5' RACE reads. The sample has roughly 35,000 distinct CDR3 sequences; over 6.5% are singletons. Specimen: whole blood. The sequence was obtained from an adult who was a healthcare worker with PCR-confirmed SARS-CoV-2 infection or an uninfected control (not recorded which). The gene calls are TRBV6-1 and TRBJ2-3; 7 bases map to TRBD2. The CDR3 reads CAGKLTSIDTQYF. The CDR3 nucleotides are TGTGCCGGGAAATTGACTAGCATAGATACGCAGTATTTT.